The next 16 T cell receptor beta chains were all read from a single sample in a study of blood T cell repertoires in COVID-19. The assay was immunoSEQ multiplex PCR, and TCRdb's table has in-frame clones only and misses some. The sample consists of over 130,000 clones, about 80% of them appearing once. The sequenced sample consisted of peripheral blood. These receptor sequences come from a man aged 70-80 years with acute or convalescent COVID-19.

The rearrangement links TRBV5-4 to TRBJ2-7, with 7 bases aligning to TRBD1. Trimming removed 3 bases from V and 7 bases from J; junction bases left unmatched: 10. From germline, CDR1 is SGHNT and CDR2 YYREEE (reference sequence). This CDR3 has 14 amino acids. In DNA, the CDR3 is TGTGCCAGCAGCTCAAGGACAGGACCAGTGGAGCAGTACTTC. This translates into CASSSRTGPVEQYF.

CDR3 nucleotide sequence: TGTGCCAGCAGCCCCGGTGGGGGGGGTCATCAGCCCCAGCATTTT. Encoded protein: CASSPGGGGHQPQHF. V gene TRBV7-2 combines with J gene TRBJ1-5; TRBD1 is a possible D gene (5 bases). The germline gives CDR1 SGHTA, CDR2 FQGNSA. V was clipped by 5 bases and J by 5 bases, with 16 bases between them. The CDR3 loop spans 15 amino acids. The full variable domain, with the rest looked up from reference TRBV7-2 and TRBJ1-5, is GAGVSQSPSNKVTEKGKDVELRCDPISGHTALYWYRQSLGQGLEFLIYFQGNSAPDKSGLPSDRFSAERTGGSVSTLTIQRTQQEDSAVYLCASSPGGGGHQPQHFGDGTRLSIL.

The genes are TRBV12-3 or TRBV12-4 and TRBJ2-2; possible D gene TRBD1, 5 bases. This CDR3 contains 13 residues. Trimming stripped 3 bases from V and 6 bases from J, with 8 bases between. The CDR3 nucleotides are TGTGCCAGCAGTTTCCAGGGATCCGGGGAGCTGTTTTTT. Encoded protein: CASSFQGSGELFF.

V is TRBV27 and J is TRBJ2-5; 13 nucleotides agree with TRBD2. CDR1 and CDR2 from the germline V gene are MNHEY and SMNVEV (reference sequence). The V segment lost 8 bases and the J segment 5 bases; nucleotides outside the gene matches: 8. CDR3 length: 15 amino acids. CDR3 nucleotides: TGTGCCAGCGTCGGGACTAGCGGGAATACCGAGACCCAGTACTTC. As protein: CASVGTSGNTETQYF.

This chain links TRBV11-2 with TRBJ1-2; tentatively, D is TRBD1 (6 bases). Trimming removed 5 bases at V and 0 bases at J, with 19 bases between. The CDR3 loop spans 17 amino acids. CDR1 SGHAT and CDR2 FQNNGV come from the germline V gene. The CDR3 protein is CASSHTGSDGPNYGYTF. DNA of the CDR3: TGTGCCAGCAGCCATACAGGGTCGGACGGTCCTAACTATGGCTACACCTTC.

This clone was counted once. The chain is built from TRBV9 and TRBJ2-1; possible D gene TRBD2, 6 bases. Trimming removed 2 bases at V and 0 bases at J, with 6 bases between. The CDR3 spans 14 residues. Germline V gene data show CDR1 as SGDLS and CDR2 as YYNGEE. For the CDR3, the DNA is TGTGCCAGCAGCGTCGGGGGCTCCTACAATGAGCAGTTCTTC. This gives the protein CASSVGGSYNEQFF.

The chain joins TRBV19 to TRBJ1-5, with a weak D call TRBD1 (6 bases). From germline, CDR1 is LNHDA and CDR2 SQIVND (reference sequence). V lost 7 bases and J lost 7, with 17 bases in between. The CDR3 totals 14 residues. CDR3 loop: CASNPGGGGQPQHF. In nucleotides, the CDR3 is TGTGCCAGTAACCCCGGGGGCGGGGGACAGCCCCAGCATTTT. The complete variable domain, with remaining parts taken from reference TRBV19 and TRBJ1-5, reads DGGITQSPKYLFRKEGQNVTLSCEQNLNHDAMYWYRQDPGQGLRLIYYSQIVNDFQKGDIAEGYSVSREKKESFPLTVTSAQKNPTAFYLCASNPGGGGQPQHFGDGTRLSIL.

The chain uses TRBV7-9 and TRBJ1-1, with 8 bases identical to TRBD1. J lost 5 bases, V lost 4 bases, and 3 bases had no gene match. The CDR3 has 13 residues. In germline, CDR1 is SEHNR, CDR2 FQNEAQ (reference sequence). DNA for the CDR3: TGTGCCAGCAGCTCGGACAGGGCGACTGAAGCTTTCTTT. As protein: CASSSDRATEAFF.

This chain links TRBV11-2 with TRBJ2-5, with 7 bases identical to TRBD1. From germline, CDR1 is SGHAT and CDR2 FQNNGV. With V trimmed by 2 bases and J by 5 bases, 5 bases remained unmatched. The CDR3 contains 14 residues. DNA of the CDR3: TGTGCCAGCAGCTTAAGAGGGGGCGTGGAGACCCAGTACTTC. This codes for CASSLRGGVETQYF.

The chain combines TRBV7-9 with TRBJ1-1; the match to TRBD1 covers 8 bases. J gave up 3 bases and V 3 bases, and 12 bases lay outside the gene matches. The CDR3 consists of 17 residues. Germline CDR1 reads SEHNR; CDR2 reads FQNEAQ (reference sequence). CDR3 in amino acids: CASSLVQGAGRDTEAFF. The CDR3 DNA follows: TGTGCCAGCAGCTTGGTTCAGGGGGCGGGTCGGGACACTGAAGCTTTCTTT.

The gene calls are TRBV7-9 and TRBJ2-7; TRBD1 agrees at 8 bases. The CDR3 runs 14 residues. Germline loops: CDR1 SEHNR, CDR2 FQNEAQ (reference sequence). Trimming took 4 bases from V and 0 from J; bases not matched to a gene: 2. The CDR3 spells CASSSGTGSYEQYF. CDR3 DNA: TGTGCCAGCAGCTCCGGGACAGGCTCCTACGAGCAGTACTTC.

The chain employs TRBV19 and TRBJ2-2; 13 bases are a match to TRBD2. V gave up 5 bases and J gave up 8 bases; unmatched junction bases: 8. CDR3 size: 16 residues. Germline loops: CDR1 LNHDA, CDR2 SQIVND (reference sequence). The CDR3 bases are TGTGCCAGTAGTCTCGGACTAGCGGGAGCGTCTGGGGAGCTGTTTTTT. Residues: CASSLGLAGASGELFF. Together with reference TRBV19 and TRBJ2-2, the CDR3 gives the full variable domain: DGGITQSPKYLFRKEGQNVTLSCEQNLNHDAMYWYRQDPGQGLRLIYYSQIVNDFQKGDIAEGYSVSREKKESFPLTVTSAQKNPTAFYLCASSLGLAGASGELFFGEGSRLTVL.

The J gene is TRBJ1-6, the V gene TRBV6-4, with TRBD1 matching 10 bases. Per the germline V gene, CDR1 is MRHNA and CDR2 is SNTAGT. Unmatched junction bases numbered 3, after V lost 6 bases and J lost 10 bases. The CDR3 consists of 13 residues. As DNA, the CDR3 is TGTGCCAGCAGAGGGACAGGGGCGTCACCCCTCCACTTT. Translating gives CASRGTGASPLHF.

The chain employs TRBV7-2 and TRBJ2-7; tentative D call: TRBD1 (7 bases). Germline lookup yields CDR1 SGHTA and CDR2 FQGNSA. V gave up 5 bases and J gave up 1 base, with 12 bases separating them. The CDR3 sequence is 14 residues long. CDR3 nucleotides: TGTGCCAGCAGCCAGGGGGGTTCGTCCTACGAGCAGTACTTC. Its translation is CASSQGGSSYEQYF.

The chain joins TRBV18 to TRBJ2-5, with no clear D. The CDR3 is made up of 14 amino acids. Germline V gene lookup returns CDR1 KGHSH and CDR2 LQKENI. V was clipped by 2 bases and J by 2 bases, with 9 bases between them. DNA for the CDR3: TGTGCCAGCTCACCAAGGAGCGAGCAAGAGACCCAGTACTTC. Its translation: CASSPRSEQETQYF.

This clone was observed a few times. The V call is TRBV10-3, the J call TRBJ2-2, with 8 bases identical to TRBD2. CDR1 and CDR2 from the germline V gene are ENHRY and SYGVKD. This CDR3 is 17 amino acids long. V shed 0 bases, J shed 3 bases, and the junction held 6 bases outside the gene matches. This chain's CDR3 is CAISESLSGRDTGELFF. CDR3 nucleotide sequence: TGTGCCATCAGTGAGTCGTTGAGCGGGAGAGACACCGGGGAGCTGTTTTTT.